This section outlines one TCR beta chain sequence together with its context. Its antigen is currently unknown. CDR1 is MNHEY, CDR2 SVGEGT, per germline. The V and J ends lost 2 bases and 1 base, in that order; junction bases with no gene match: 10. The CDR3 is 17 residues long. These data are taken from a study of post-analysis software for immune sequencing data. Study conclusions and caveats: Controls showed lower frequencies than patients for roughly five TRBV segments, and TRBV5-6, TRBV5-1 and TRBV20-1 were among these. A significant reduction in normalized Chao1 diversity was observed in multiple sclerosis patients versus controls.

Unique molecular identifiers featured in each of the TCR beta cDNA libraries. TCRdb independently ran MiXCR on the PCR reads; one entry per CDR3 protein. This table has some 370,000 distinct CDR3 sequences, around a third appearing once. This rearrangement joins TRBV6-2 or TRBV6-3 to TRBJ1-1, with 7 bases aligning to TRBD1. The sequence came from a girl under 18 with multiple sclerosis. Material: blood. The CDR3 DNA reads as TGTGCCAGCAGTTACCCTAGACAGGGTATTACGAACACTGAAGCTTTCTTT. The encoded protein is CASSYPRQGITNTEAFF.